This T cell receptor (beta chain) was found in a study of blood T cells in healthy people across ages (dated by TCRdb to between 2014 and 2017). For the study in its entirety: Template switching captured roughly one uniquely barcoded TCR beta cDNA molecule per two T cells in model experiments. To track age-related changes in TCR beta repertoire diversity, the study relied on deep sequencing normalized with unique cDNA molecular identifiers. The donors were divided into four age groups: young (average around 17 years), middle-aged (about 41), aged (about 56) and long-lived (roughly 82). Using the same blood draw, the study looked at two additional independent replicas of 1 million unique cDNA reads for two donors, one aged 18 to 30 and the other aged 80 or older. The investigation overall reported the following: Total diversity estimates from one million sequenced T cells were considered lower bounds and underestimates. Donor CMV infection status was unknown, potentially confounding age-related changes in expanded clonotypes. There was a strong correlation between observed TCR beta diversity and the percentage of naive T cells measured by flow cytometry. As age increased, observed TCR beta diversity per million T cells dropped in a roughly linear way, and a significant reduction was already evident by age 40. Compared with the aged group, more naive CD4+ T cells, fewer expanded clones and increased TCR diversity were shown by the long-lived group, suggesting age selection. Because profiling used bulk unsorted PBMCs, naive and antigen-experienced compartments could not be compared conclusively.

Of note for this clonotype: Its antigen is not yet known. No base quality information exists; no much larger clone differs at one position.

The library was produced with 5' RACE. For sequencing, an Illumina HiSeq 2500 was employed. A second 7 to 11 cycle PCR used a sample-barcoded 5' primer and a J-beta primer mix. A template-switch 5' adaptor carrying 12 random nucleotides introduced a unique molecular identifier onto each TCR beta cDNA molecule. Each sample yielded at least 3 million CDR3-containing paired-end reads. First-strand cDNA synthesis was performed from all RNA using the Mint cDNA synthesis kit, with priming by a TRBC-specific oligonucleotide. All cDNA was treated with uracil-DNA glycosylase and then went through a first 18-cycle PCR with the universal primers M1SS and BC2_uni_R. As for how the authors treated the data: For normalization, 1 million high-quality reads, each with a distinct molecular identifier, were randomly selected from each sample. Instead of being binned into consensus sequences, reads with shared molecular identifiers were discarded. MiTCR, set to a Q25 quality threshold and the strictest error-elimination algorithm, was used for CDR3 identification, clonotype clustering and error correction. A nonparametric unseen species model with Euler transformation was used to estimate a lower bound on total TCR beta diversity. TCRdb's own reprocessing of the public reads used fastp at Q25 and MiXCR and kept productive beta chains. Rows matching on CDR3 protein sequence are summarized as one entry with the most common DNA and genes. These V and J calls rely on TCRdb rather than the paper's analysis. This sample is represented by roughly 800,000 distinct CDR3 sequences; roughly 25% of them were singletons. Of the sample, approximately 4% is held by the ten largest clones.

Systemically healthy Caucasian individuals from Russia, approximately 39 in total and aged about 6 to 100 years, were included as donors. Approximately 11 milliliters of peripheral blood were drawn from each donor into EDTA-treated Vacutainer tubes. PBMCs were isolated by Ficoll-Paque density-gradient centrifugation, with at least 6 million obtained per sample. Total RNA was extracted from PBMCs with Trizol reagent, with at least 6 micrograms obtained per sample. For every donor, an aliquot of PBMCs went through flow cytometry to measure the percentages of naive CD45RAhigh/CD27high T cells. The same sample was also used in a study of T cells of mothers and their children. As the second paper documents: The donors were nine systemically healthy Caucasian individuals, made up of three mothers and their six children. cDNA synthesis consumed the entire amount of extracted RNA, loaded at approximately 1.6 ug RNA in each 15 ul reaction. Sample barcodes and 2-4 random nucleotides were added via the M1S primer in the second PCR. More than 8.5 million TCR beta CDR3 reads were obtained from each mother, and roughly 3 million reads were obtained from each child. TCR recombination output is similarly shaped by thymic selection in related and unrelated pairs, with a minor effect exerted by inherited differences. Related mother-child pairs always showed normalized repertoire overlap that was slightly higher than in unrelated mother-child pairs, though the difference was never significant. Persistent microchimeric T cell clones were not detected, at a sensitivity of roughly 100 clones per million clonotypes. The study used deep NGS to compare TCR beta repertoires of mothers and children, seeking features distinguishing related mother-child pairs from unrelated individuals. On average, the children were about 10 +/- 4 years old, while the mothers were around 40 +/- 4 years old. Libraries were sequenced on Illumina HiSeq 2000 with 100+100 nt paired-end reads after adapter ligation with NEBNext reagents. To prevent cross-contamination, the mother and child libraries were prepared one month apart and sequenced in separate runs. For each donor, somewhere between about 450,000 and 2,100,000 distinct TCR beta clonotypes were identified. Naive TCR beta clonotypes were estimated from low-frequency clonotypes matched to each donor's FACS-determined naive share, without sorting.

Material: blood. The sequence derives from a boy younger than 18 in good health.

CDR3 reads: CASSQGQGAVAFF. The DNA sequence follows: TGTGCCAGCAGTCAAGGACAGGGGGCAGTAGCTTTCTTT. Recombination connected TRBV6-5 to TRBJ1-1, and TRBD1 matches 11 of the central bases. The CDR1 and CDR2 encoded by the germline V gene are MNHEY and SVGAGI. After removal of 5 bases from V and 10 bases from J, the junction retains 6 bases not matched to a gene. Taken from cysteine to phenylalanine, the CDR3 has 13 residues. The retained sequence is limited to the CDR3, 39 bases, with the frame set at the first base.